These T cell receptor beta chains were read from a single sample in a study of the immune and genomic landscape of osteosarcoma. Assay: immunoSEQ multiplex PCR; the TCRdb copy retains only in-frame clones and omits some. The specimen's table records about 59 clones. Sequenced sample: metastatic tumor tissue from the lung. These TCRs come from a man aged 18 to 30 with osteosarcoma. Each CDR3 is given with its conserved first and last residue. The order of the fields is J gene, V gene, CDR3 protein.

j_call: TRBJ1-3; v_call: TRBV5-1; cdr3_aa: CASSDSGPSGNTIYF
j_call: TRBJ2-7; v_call: TRBV2; cdr3_aa: CASIPDRGPYEQYF
j_call: TRBJ2-6; v_call: TRBV7-8; cdr3_aa: CASSYSCYPQSRANVLTF
j_call: TRBJ2-1; v_call: TRBV6-5; cdr3_aa: CASSHGGSGTSFTFF
j_call: TRBJ1-5; v_call: TRBV6-1; cdr3_aa: CASSDFRGGEGQPQHF
j_call: TRBJ1-2; v_call: TRBV29-1; cdr3_aa: CSGGQGDYGYTF
j_call: TRBJ2-1; v_call: TRBV7-9; cdr3_aa: CASSLGTNRDNEQFF
j_call: TRBJ2-1; v_call: TRBV10-3; cdr3_aa: CAISLADSYNEQFF
j_call: TRBJ1-5; v_call: TRBV6-1; cdr3_aa: CASSPGNQPQHF
j_call: TRBJ2-7; v_call: TRBV18; cdr3_aa: CASSPTPQAEQYF